The sequence of this T cell receptor (beta chain) was determined in a study of cytomegalovirus exposure and HLA in healthy donors. Study-wide results and limits: CMV serostatus stood as the only immune exposure information on hand. Later examination showed HLA-associated TCR beta chains had greater clonal expansion than equally common others.

Worth noting for this clone: Its antigen is currently unknown.

The CDR3 contains 16 residues. V gave up 7 bases and J gave up 3 bases; unmatched junction bases: 9. Germline loops: CDR1 SGDLS, CDR2 YYNGEE. Amplification used 60 Vbeta primers and 13 Jbeta primers. TCRdb's copy holds only in-frame clones and misses some; the assay was immunoSEQ multiplex PCR. The sample lists 150,000 to 200,000 clones, around 79% seen once, with around 0.98% in the top ten. The donors were healthy bone marrow donors. The receptor comes from a woman aged 50 to 60 in good health and CMV-seropositive. The chain uses TRBV9 and TRBJ2-6, with 8 bases fitting TRBD2. Sample: PBMCs. The CDR3 reads CASAGGGGGGANVLTF. CDR3 in DNA: TGTGCCAGCGCGGGAGGAGGGGGAGGTGGGGCCAACGTCCTGACTTTC. Variable domain in full (rest from reference TRBV9 and TRBJ2-6): DSGVTQTPKHLITATGQRVTLRCSPRSGDLSVYWYQQSLDQGLQFLIQYYNGEERAKGNILERFSAQQFPDLHSELNLSSLELGDSALYFCASAGGGGGGANVLTFGAGSRLTVL.